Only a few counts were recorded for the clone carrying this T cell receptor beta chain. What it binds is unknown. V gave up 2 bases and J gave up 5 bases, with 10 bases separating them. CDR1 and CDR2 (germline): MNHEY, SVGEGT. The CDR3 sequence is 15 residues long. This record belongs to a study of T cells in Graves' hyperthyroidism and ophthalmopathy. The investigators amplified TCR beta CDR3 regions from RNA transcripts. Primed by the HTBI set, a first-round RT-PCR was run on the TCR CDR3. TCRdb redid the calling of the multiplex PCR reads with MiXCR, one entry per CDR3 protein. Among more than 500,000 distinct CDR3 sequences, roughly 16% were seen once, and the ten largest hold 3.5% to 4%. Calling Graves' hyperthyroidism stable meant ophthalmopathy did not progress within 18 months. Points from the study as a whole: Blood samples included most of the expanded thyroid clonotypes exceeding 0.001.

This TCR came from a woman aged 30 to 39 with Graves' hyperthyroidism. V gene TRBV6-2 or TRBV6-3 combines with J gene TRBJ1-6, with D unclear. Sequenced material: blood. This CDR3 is CASSYRLEDNSPLHF. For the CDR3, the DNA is TGTGCCAGCAGTTACAGATTGGAGGATAATTCACCCCTCCACTTT.